The rows below give T cell receptor beta chains drawn from one sample of a study of identical twins' blood T cells. TCRdb re-analysed the 5' RACE reads in MiXCR, keeping a single row per CDR3 protein. The table includes hundreds of thousands of distinct CDR3 sequences, about 28% detected once. Input material: PBMCs. The source of these receptors is a woman aged 18 to 55 in good health. The CDR3 runs from the conserved cysteine through the conserved F or W. Fields, in order: CDR3 protein, CDR3 DNA, V gene, D gene, clone size, J gene. A D gene is named only where the DNA matches it firmly. Clone size, where shown, is once, few, many, or a class for clones that have expanded.

cdr3_aa: CSVEGMTTTKGFEAFF
cdr3_nt: TGCAGCGTTGAGGGGATGACTACTACCAAGGGGTTCGAAGCTTTCTTT
v_call: TRBV29-1
d_call: .
clone_size: many
j_call: TRBJ1-1

cdr3_aa: CASSLVRERTGDRSTDTQYF
cdr3_nt: TGCGCCAGCAGCTTGGTACGGGAAAGGACCGGGGACCGAAGCACAGATACGCAGTATTTT
v_call: TRBV5-1
d_call: .
clone_size: .
j_call: TRBJ2-3

cdr3_aa: CSVKSTSGEYNEQFF
cdr3_nt: TGCAGCGTTAAGTCTACTAGCGGGGAGTACAATGAGCAGTTCTTC
v_call: TRBV29-1
d_call: TRBD2
clone_size: many
j_call: TRBJ2-1

cdr3_aa: CASSQDRVRSPLHF
cdr3_nt: TGCGCCAGCAGCCAAGATCGTGTCCGTTCACCCCTCCACTTT
v_call: TRBV4-3
d_call: .
clone_size: .
j_call: TRBJ1-6

cdr3_aa: CASSGLQTGNEQFF
cdr3_nt: TGTGCCAGCAGTGGGTTGCAAACAGGGAATGAGCAGTTCTTC
v_call: TRBV25-1
d_call: .
clone_size: .
j_call: TRBJ2-1

cdr3_aa: CASSQGLAGDNEQFF
cdr3_nt: TGTGCCAGCAGCCAAGGACTAGCGGGAGATAATGAGCAGTTCTTC
v_call: TRBV14
d_call: TRBD2
clone_size: few
j_call: TRBJ2-1

cdr3_aa: CASSLEPHSGGEQFF
cdr3_nt: TGCGCCAGCAGCTTAGAGCCCCACAGCGGAGGTGAGCAGTTCTTC
v_call: TRBV5-1
d_call: .
clone_size: .
j_call: TRBJ2-1

cdr3_aa: CSVETTGSLTNYGYTF
cdr3_nt: TGCAGCGTTGAAACGACAGGGTCTCTGACTAACTATGGCTACACCTTC
v_call: TRBV29-1
d_call: TRBD1
clone_size: .
j_call: TRBJ1-2

cdr3_aa: CASTEGAGNTEAFF
cdr3_nt: TGTGCCAGTACTGAAGGGGCGGGGAACACTGAAGCTTTCTTT
v_call: TRBV19
d_call: .
clone_size: .
j_call: TRBJ1-1

cdr3_aa: CASSYSDSIYGYTF
cdr3_nt: TGTGCCAGCAGTTACTCCGACAGCATCTATGGCTACACCTTC
v_call: TRBV6-5
d_call: .
clone_size: .
j_call: TRBJ1-2

cdr3_aa: CASGGRDSNQPQHF
cdr3_nt: TGTGCCAGTGGCGGGAGGGATAGCAATCAGCCCCAGCATTTT
v_call: TRBV7-2
d_call: .
clone_size: .
j_call: TRBJ1-5

cdr3_aa: CASSAGGYVEQFF
cdr3_nt: TGTGCCAGCAGTGCAGGCGGATACGTTGAGCAGTTCTTC
v_call: TRBV6-1
d_call: .
clone_size: .
j_call: TRBJ2-1

cdr3_aa: CASSLARPGQKTTEQYF
cdr3_nt: TGCGCCAGCAGCTTGGCCAGACCGGGACAGAAGACTACTGAGCAGTACTTC
v_call: TRBV5-1
d_call: TRBD1
clone_size: .
j_call: TRBJ2-7

cdr3_aa: CSAAQTSGKANTQYF
cdr3_nt: TGCAGTGCAGCCCAAACTAGCGGGAAGGCAAATACGCAGTATTTT
v_call: TRBV20-1
d_call: TRBD2
clone_size: few
j_call: TRBJ2-3

cdr3_aa: CASRGLGTGNNQPQHF
cdr3_nt: TGTGCCAGTAGGGGTCTCGGGACAGGGAATAATCAGCCCCAGCATTTT
v_call: TRBV19
d_call: TRBD1
clone_size: .
j_call: TRBJ1-5

cdr3_aa: CATRSGAEDTQYF
cdr3_nt: TGTGCCACTCGATCAGGGGCGGAGGATACGCAGTATTTT
v_call: TRBV27
d_call: .
clone_size: once
j_call: TRBJ2-3

cdr3_aa: CASSVVGGEGIRGYTF
cdr3_nt: TGTGCCAGCAGCGTAGTAGGGGGGGAAGGGATCAGAGGCTACACCTTC
v_call: TRBV9
d_call: .
clone_size: .
j_call: TRBJ1-2

cdr3_aa: CASSQEASGGLDTQYF
cdr3_nt: TGTGCCAGCAGCCAAGAGGCTAGCGGGGGGTTAGATACGCAGTATTTT
v_call: TRBV3-1
d_call: TRBD2
clone_size: .
j_call: TRBJ2-3

cdr3_aa: CASSRTTEGIGKLFF
cdr3_nt: TGCGCCAGCAGCCGAACGACCGAGGGGATAGGAAAACTGTTTTTT
v_call: TRBV4-1
d_call: .
clone_size: .
j_call: TRBJ1-4

cdr3_aa: CASSSTGMNTEAFF
cdr3_nt: TGTGCCAGCTCATCGACAGGGATGAACACTGAAGCTTTCTTT
v_call: TRBV18
d_call: TRBD1
clone_size: .
j_call: TRBJ1-1

cdr3_aa: CASSVAPTRDTEAFF
cdr3_nt: TGTGCCAGCAGCGTCGCGCCTACGAGGGACACTGAAGCTTTCTTT
v_call: TRBV9
d_call: .
clone_size: .
j_call: TRBJ1-1

cdr3_aa: CSASGKGSYNEQFF
cdr3_nt: TGCAGTGCTAGCGGGAAGGGGTCCTACAATGAGCAGTTCTTC
v_call: TRBV20-1
d_call: .
clone_size: few
j_call: TRBJ2-1

cdr3_aa: CASSSSGGRNYEQYF
cdr3_nt: TGTGCCAGCAGCTCCTCGGGGGGGAGAAATTACGAGCAGTACTTC
v_call: TRBV11-2
d_call: TRBD2
clone_size: .
j_call: TRBJ2-7

cdr3_aa: CSSRTSGGTDTQYF
cdr3_nt: TGCAGCTCCCGGACTAGCGGGGGCACAGATACGCAGTATTTT
v_call: TRBV29-1
d_call: TRBD2
clone_size: many
j_call: TRBJ2-3

cdr3_aa: CASSWADTQYF
cdr3_nt: TGTGCCAGCAGTTGGGCAGATACGCAGTATTTT
v_call: TRBV6-6
d_call: .
clone_size: few
j_call: TRBJ2-3

cdr3_aa: CAISGGLSNYGYTF
cdr3_nt: TGTGCCATCAGTGGAGGGCTAAGTAACTATGGCTACACCTTC
v_call: TRBV10-3
d_call: .
clone_size: many
j_call: TRBJ1-2

cdr3_aa: CSARDVIAGADTQYF
cdr3_nt: TGCAGTGCTAGAGACGTGATAGCGGGAGCAGATACGCAGTATTTT
v_call: TRBV20-1
d_call: TRBD2
clone_size: .
j_call: TRBJ2-3

cdr3_aa: CASRLLPTYGYTF
cdr3_nt: TGTGCCAGCAGGTTACTCCCCACCTATGGCTACACCTTC
v_call: TRBV2
d_call: .
clone_size: .
j_call: TRBJ1-2

cdr3_aa: CASRLSYRSPEAFF
cdr3_nt: TGTGCCAGCAGATTAAGCTACCGGAGCCCTGAAGCTTTCTTT
v_call: TRBV27
d_call: .
clone_size: .
j_call: TRBJ1-1

cdr3_aa: CATLDGITANYGYTF
cdr3_nt: TGTGCCACCCTGGACGGAATTACTGCTAACTATGGCTACACCTTC
v_call: TRBV19
d_call: .
clone_size: .
j_call: TRBJ1-2

cdr3_aa: CSAPDSINYNEQFF
cdr3_nt: TGCAGTGCGCCCGACAGCATTAACTACAATGAGCAGTTCTTC
v_call: TRBV20-1
d_call: .
clone_size: .
j_call: TRBJ2-1

cdr3_aa: CASSGGQIGNTIYF
cdr3_nt: TGTGCCAGTAGTGGGGGACAAATCGGAAACACCATATATTTT
v_call: TRBV19
d_call: .
clone_size: .
j_call: TRBJ1-3

cdr3_aa: CSARRVAAKQETQYF
cdr3_nt: TGCAGTGCTAGGAGGGTGGCAGCTAAACAAGAGACCCAGTACTTC
v_call: TRBV20-1
d_call: .
clone_size: .
j_call: TRBJ2-5

cdr3_aa: CATSGSPGRDTGELFF
cdr3_nt: TGTGCCACCAGTGGATCCCCAGGGAGGGACACCGGGGAGCTGTTTTTT
v_call: TRBV24-1
d_call: TRBD2
clone_size: .
j_call: TRBJ2-2

cdr3_aa: CASSVLGRETGELFF
cdr3_nt: TGTGCCAGCAGCGTACTGGGTCGGGAAACCGGGGAGCTGTTTTTT
v_call: TRBV9
d_call: .
clone_size: many
j_call: TRBJ2-2

cdr3_aa: CATAVMIPDRFQETQYF
cdr3_nt: TGTGCCACTGCCGTAATGATTCCTGACAGATTTCAAGAGACCCAGTACTTC
v_call: TRBV2
d_call: .
clone_size: few
j_call: TRBJ2-5

cdr3_aa: CSARTSGRMGVENEQFF
cdr3_nt: TGCAGTGCTAGGACTAGCGGGAGAATGGGGGTGGAGAATGAGCAGTTCTTC
v_call: TRBV20-1
d_call: TRBD2
clone_size: many
j_call: TRBJ2-1

cdr3_aa: CASRDSRELFF
cdr3_nt: TGTGCCAGTAGGGACAGCCGGGAGCTGTTTTTT
v_call: TRBV19
d_call: .
clone_size: .
j_call: TRBJ2-2

cdr3_aa: CAWSVRGDQPQHF
cdr3_nt: TGTGCCTGGAGTGTACGAGGGGATCAGCCCCAGCATTTT
v_call: TRBV30
d_call: .
clone_size: .
j_call: TRBJ1-5